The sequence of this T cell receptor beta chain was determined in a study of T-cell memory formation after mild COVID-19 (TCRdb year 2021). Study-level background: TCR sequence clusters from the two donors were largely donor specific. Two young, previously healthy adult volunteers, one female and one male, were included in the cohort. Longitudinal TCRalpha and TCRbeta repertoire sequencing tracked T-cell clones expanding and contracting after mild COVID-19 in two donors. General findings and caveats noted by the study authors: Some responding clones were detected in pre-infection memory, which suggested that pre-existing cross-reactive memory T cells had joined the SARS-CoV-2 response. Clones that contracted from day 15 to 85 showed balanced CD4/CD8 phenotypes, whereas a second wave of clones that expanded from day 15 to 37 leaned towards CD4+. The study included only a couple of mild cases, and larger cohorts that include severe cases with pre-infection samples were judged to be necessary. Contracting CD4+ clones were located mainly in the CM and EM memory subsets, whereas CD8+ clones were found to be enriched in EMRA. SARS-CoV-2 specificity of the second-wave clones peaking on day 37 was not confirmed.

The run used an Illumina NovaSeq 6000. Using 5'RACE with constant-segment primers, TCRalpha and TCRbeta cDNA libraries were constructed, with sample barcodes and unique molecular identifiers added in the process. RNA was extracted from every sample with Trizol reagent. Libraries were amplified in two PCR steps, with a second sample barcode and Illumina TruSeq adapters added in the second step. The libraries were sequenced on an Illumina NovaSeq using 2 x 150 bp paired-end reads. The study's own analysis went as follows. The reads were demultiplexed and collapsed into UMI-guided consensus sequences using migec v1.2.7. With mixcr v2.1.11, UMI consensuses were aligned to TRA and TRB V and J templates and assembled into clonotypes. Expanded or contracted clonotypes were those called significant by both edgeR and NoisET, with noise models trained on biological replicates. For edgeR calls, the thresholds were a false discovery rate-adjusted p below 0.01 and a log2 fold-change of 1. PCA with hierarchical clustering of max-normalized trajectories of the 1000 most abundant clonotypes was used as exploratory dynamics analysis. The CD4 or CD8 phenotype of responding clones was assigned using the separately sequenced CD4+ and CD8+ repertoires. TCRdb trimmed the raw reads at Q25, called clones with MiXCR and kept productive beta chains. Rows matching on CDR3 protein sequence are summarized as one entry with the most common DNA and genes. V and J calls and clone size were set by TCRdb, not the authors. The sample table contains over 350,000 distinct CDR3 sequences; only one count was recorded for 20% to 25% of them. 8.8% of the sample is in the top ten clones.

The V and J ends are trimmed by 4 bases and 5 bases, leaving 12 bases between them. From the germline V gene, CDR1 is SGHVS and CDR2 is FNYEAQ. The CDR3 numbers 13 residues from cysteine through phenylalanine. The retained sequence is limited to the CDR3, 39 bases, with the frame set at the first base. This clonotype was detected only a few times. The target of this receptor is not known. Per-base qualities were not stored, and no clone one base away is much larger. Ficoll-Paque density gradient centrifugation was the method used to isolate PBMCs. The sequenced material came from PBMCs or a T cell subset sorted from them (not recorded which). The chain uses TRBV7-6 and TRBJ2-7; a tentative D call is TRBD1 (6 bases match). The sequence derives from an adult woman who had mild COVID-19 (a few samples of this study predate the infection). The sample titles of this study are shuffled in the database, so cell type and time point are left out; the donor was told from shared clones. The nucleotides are TGTGCCAGCAGCTCCCGACAGGACCACGAGCAGTACTTC. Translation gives CASSSRQDHEQYF.